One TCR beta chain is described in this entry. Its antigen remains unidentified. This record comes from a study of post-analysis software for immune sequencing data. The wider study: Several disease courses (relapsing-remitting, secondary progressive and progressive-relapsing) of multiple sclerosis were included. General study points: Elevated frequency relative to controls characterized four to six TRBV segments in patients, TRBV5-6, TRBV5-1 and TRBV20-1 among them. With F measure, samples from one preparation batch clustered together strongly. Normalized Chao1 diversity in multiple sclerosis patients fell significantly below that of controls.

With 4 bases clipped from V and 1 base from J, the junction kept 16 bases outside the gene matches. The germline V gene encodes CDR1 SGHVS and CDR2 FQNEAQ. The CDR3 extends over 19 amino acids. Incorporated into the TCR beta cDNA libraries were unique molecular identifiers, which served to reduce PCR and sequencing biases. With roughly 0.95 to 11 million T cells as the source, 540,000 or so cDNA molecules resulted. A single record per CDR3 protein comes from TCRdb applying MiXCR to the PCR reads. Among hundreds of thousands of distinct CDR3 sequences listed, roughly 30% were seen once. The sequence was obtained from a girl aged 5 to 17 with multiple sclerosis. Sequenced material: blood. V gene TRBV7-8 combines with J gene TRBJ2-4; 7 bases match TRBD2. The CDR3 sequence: CASSSSGIQGGAAKNIQYF. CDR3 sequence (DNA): TGTGCCAGCAGCTCATCGGGAATTCAGGGAGGGGCGGCCAAAAACATTCAGTACTTC.